These 28 T cell receptor beta chains were all obtained from the same sample, sequenced in a study of control samples from healthy donors and cancer patients. Profiled with immunoSEQ multiplex PCR; TCRdb holds only in-frame clones, not every one. The sample yields about 130,000 clones, 80% to 95% seen once. Source material: blood. These receptors came from a man aged 35-49 years in good health.

J is TRBJ2-2 and V is TRBV9, with D hard to call. The V gene lost 0 bases and the J gene lost 2 bases, with 5 bases spanning the gap. Per the germline V gene, CDR1 is SGDLS and CDR2 is YYNGEE. This CDR3 region has 14 residues. The CDR3 bases are TGTGCCAGCAGCGTAGGGGTTAACACCGGGGAGCTGTTTTTT. This gives the protein CASSVGVNTGELFF.

The chain couples TRBV29-1 to TRBJ1-1; D is unclear. The CDR3 contains 11 residues. Trimming shortened V by 3 bases and J by 9 bases, and 11 bases separated the two germline ends. Germline V gene lookup returns CDR1 SQVTM and CDR2 ANQGSEA. The CDR3 loop reads CSVESLGKAFF. CDR3 bases: TGCAGCGTTGAGTCATTGGGAAAAGCTTTCTTT.

V usage is TRBV15 and J usage is TRBJ2-7; no clear D gene. The CDR3 runs to 12 residues. Germline CDR1 is LNHNV and CDR2 is YYDKDF (reference sequence). Trimming took 8 bases from V and 4 from J, leaving 12 bases between them. In DNA, the CDR3 is TGTGCCACCCCGAACAGAGATTACGAGCAGTACTTC. Protein product: CATPNRDYEQYF.

The chain combines TRBV5-1 with TRBJ1-2; D ambiguous. The V end lost 4 bases, the J end lost 2 bases, and 9 bases lay between the germline ends. The V gene's germline CDR1 is SGHRS and CDR2 YFSETQ. The CDR3 has 13 amino acids. CDR3 bases: TGCGCCAGCAGCGCTCGAGGAAACTATGGCTACACCTTC. It codes for CASSARGNYGYTF.

The chain joins TRBV20-1 to TRBJ1-1; tentatively, D is TRBD1 (6 bases). V was cut by 7 bases and J by 8 bases, with 11 bases left in between. Germline V gene lookup returns CDR1 DFQATT and CDR2 SNEGSKA (reference sequence). The CDR3 has 10 amino acids. The CDR3 spells CSGGGHEAFF. CDR3 coding DNA: TGCAGTGGGGGGGGACACGAAGCTTTCTTT.

V usage is TRBV6-6 and J usage is TRBJ1-2; D call uncertain. Germline CDR1 is MNHNY and CDR2 is SVGAGI (reference sequence). V was clipped by 5 bases and J by 4 bases, with 5 bases between them. This CDR3 comprises 11 residues. The CDR3 DNA is TGTGCCAGCAGTGCTTTCTATGGCTACACCTTC. Protein sequence: CASSAFYGYTF.

The genes are TRBV5-1 and TRBJ2-7; TRBD2 matches at 7 bases. The germline gives CDR1 SGHRS, CDR2 YFSETQ. The CDR3 totals 18 residues. Losses at the gene ends were 0 bases for V and 0 bases for J; bases not matched to a gene: 12. The CDR3 reads CASSLATRSGASSYEQYF. In DNA form, the CDR3 reads TGCGCCAGCAGCTTGGCCACCCGAAGCGGGGCAAGCTCCTACGAGCAGTACTTC. The full variable domain, rest sourced from reference TRBV5-1 and TRBJ2-7, is KAGVTQTPRYLIKTRGQQVTLSCSPISGHRSVSWYQQTPGQGLQFLFEYFSETQRNKGNFPGRFSGRQFSNSRSEMNVSTLELGDSALYLCASSLATRSGASSYEQYFGPGTRLTVT.

This sequence joins TRBV5-6 and TRBJ2-7, with 8 nucleotides matching TRBD1. CDR1 and CDR2 (germline): SGHDT, YYEEEE. There are 15 residues in the CDR3. The V and J ends lost 0 bases and 4 bases, in that order; junction bases with no gene match: 6. The CDR3 loop is CASSLARQGAYEQYF. The CDR3 coding sequence is TGTGCCAGCAGCTTGGCCCGGCAGGGGGCTTACGAGCAGTACTTC.

Details on this clone: The junction does not match germline at one end; this may be a read error. The chain joins TRBV5-1 to TRBJ1-1; D not resolved. Germline V gene lookup returns CDR1 SGHRS and CDR2 YFSETQ. This CDR3 is 13 amino acids long. The CDR3 spells CASSLDGGTEAFF. The CDR3 nucleotides read TGCGCCAGCAGTTTGGACGGAGGGACTGAAGCTTTCTTT.

This chain links TRBV6-5 with TRBJ1-2; D is unresolved. Trimming shortened V by 7 bases and J by 6 bases, and 21 bases separated the two germline ends. Per the germline V gene, CDR1 is MNHEY and CDR2 is SVGAGI. The CDR3 has 15 amino acids. The CDR3 reads CASNPSGRSTNGYTF. The CDR3 DNA is TGTGCCAGCAACCCAAGTGGCAGATCGACGAATGGCTACACCTTC.

The chain combines TRBV9 with TRBJ2-2; TRBD1 agrees at 9 bases. Trimming at V came to 3 bases and at J to 5 bases, leaving 11 bases not matched to a gene. The CDR3 spans 17 residues. Germline-derived CDR1 and CDR2 are SGDLS and YYNGEE. DNA for the CDR3: TGTGCCAGCAGCGCAGATACAGGGGGCCGTGGAACCGGGGAGCTGTTTTTT. It specifies CASSADTGGRGTGELFF.

This chain uses TRBV5-6 with TRBJ2-1; possibly TRBD1 for D (5 bases). The CDR3 sequence is 15 residues long. CDR1 is SGHDT, CDR2 YYEEEE, per germline. Between the trimmed V and J ends, which lost 0 bases and 1 base, there was a span of 8 bases. The CDR3 DNA reads as TGTGCCAGCAGCTTGGGCAGGGCGTCCTACAATGAGCAGTTCTTC. This codes for CASSLGRASYNEQFF.

The chain combines TRBV6-6 with TRBJ1-1; possibly TRBD1 for D (5 bases). CDR3 size: 13 residues. V lost 8 bases and J lost 1, with 11 bases in between. The germline V gene has CDR1 MNHNY and CDR2 SVGAGI (reference sequence). CDR3 bases: TGTGCCAGCGTCGGACAACCGAACACTGAAGCTTTCTTT. It specifies CASVGQPNTEAFF.

The sample holds one count of this clone. The chain couples TRBV5-1 to TRBJ2-1; 8 positions agree with TRBD2. Germline values: CDR1 SGHRS, CDR2 YFSETQ. The length of the CDR3 is 14 residues. V lost 3 bases, J lost 7 bases, and 6 bases stayed unmatched. In DNA, the CDR3 is TGCGCCAGCAGCTGGACTAGCCTCGGAAATGAGCAGTTCTTC. Translation: CASSWTSLGNEQFF.

J is TRBJ1-1 and V is TRBV5-4; D may be TRBD1 (6 bases). The CDR3 runs to 16 residues. Germline V gene lookup returns CDR1 SGHNT and CDR2 YYREEE (reference sequence). The V gene lost 4 bases and the J gene lost 0 bases, with 16 bases spanning the gap. The CDR3 DNA reads TGTGCCAGCAGCCGCGGGTTACAGGGTGTGAACACTGAAGCTTTCTTT. As protein: CASSRGLQGVNTEAFF.

The rearrangement joins TRBV15 to TRBJ2-1; perhaps TRBD1 as D (5 bases). The CDR3 sequence is 14 residues long. CDR1 and CDR2 (germline): LNHNV, YYDKDF (reference sequence). With 5 bases removed from V and 3 bases from J, the gap between germline ends came to 11 bases. For the CDR3, the DNA is TGTGCCACCAGCCGTACAGGAATCTACAATGAGCAGTTCTTC. Translated, it gives CATSRTGIYNEQFF.

The chain links TRBV10-1 to TRBJ2-5; TRBD1 matches at 7 bases. The trim removed 5 bases at V and 9 bases at J, leaving 9 bases unmatched. The CDR3 spans 13 residues. Germline V gives CDR1 WNHNN, CDR2 SYGVQD (reference sequence). CDR3 DNA: TGCGCCAGCAGTCAGGGGGTCGAAGGAGCCCAGTACTTC. Its translation: CASSQGVEGAQYF.

This clone was seen a few times. The rearrangement uses TRBV28 and TRBJ2-7; weak D call: TRBD2 (7 bases). The germline gives CDR1 MDHEN, CDR2 SYDVKM. This CDR3 spans 14 amino acids. Trimming took off 6 bases at V and 4 bases at J, with 16 bases between the two ends. CDR3 loop: CASRGGVFPYEQYF. The CDR3 coding sequence is TGTGCCAGCAGAGGGGGGGTTTTCCCTTACGAGCAGTACTTC. The whole variable domain, filled in from reference TRBV28 and TRBJ2-7, reads DVKVTQSSRYLVKRTGEKVFLECVQDMDHENMFWYRQDPGLGLRLIYFSYDVKMKEKGDIPEGYSVSREKKERFSLILESASTNQTSMYLCASRGGVFPYEQYFGPGTRLTVT.

The chain employs TRBV6-5 and TRBJ1-1, with D unclear. The CDR3 consists of 16 residues. V shed 0 bases and J shed 5 bases, with 16 bases lying between them. Germline CDR1 and CDR2: MNHEY and SVGAGI. As DNA, the CDR3 is TGTGCCAGCAGTTACTCGAGTACGGGGTATGGGACTGAAGCTTTCTTT. It yields the protein CASSYSSTGYGTEAFF.

This chain links TRBV5-4 with TRBJ2-3; 9 bases align to TRBD1. The ends lost 4 bases at V and 6 bases at J; junction bases unmatched: 9. Germline CDR1 SGHNT, CDR2 YYREEE (reference sequence). The CDR3 has 15 amino acids. CDR3 sequence (DNA): TGTGCCAGCAGCGAGGGACAGGGTGATTCCGATACGCAGTATTTT. Protein product: CASSEGQGDSDTQYF.

This chain joins TRBV6-5 and TRBJ2-7; TRBD1 matches 9 bases. From germline, CDR1 is MNHEY and CDR2 SVGAGI. V was pared by 5 bases and J by 6 bases, with 8 bases of the junction left unmatched. The CDR3 is 14 amino acids. The CDR3 loop is CASSPVRTGAEQYF. CDR3 DNA sequence: TGTGCCAGCAGTCCTGTGCGGACAGGGGCCGAGCAGTACTTC.

The chain employs TRBV18 and TRBJ1-2; TRBD1 is a possible D gene (5 bases). The CDR3 runs 15 residues. Germline V gene data show CDR1 as KGHSH and CDR2 as LQKENI. Between the trimmed V and J ends, which lost 2 bases and 3 bases, there was a span of 13 bases. The CDR3 DNA reads TGTGCCAGCTCACCAGTGGGTCAGGGCGACTATGGCTACACCTTC. This sequence encodes CASSPVGQGDYGYTF.

V is TRBV19 and J is TRBJ2-1; TRBD1 is a possible D gene (5 bases). The ends were cut back, 8 bases at V and 9 bases at J, with 11 bases in the middle. This CDR3 is 11 amino acids long. The germline CDR1 and CDR2 sequences are LNHDA and SQIVND (reference sequence). The CDR3 loop reads CASGWGFEQFF. The CDR3 DNA is TGTGCCAGTGGCTGGGGCTTTGAGCAGTTCTTC.

This chain links TRBV6-4 with TRBJ1-5, with a tentative D call TRBD1 (6 bases). The germline V and J ends were trimmed by 0 bases and 8 bases, with 17 bases remaining between them. CDR3 size: 16 residues. CDR1 MRHNA and CDR2 SNTAGT come from the germline V gene. The CDR3 DNA reads TGTGCCAGCAGTGACTCGCCTGGGGGCGGGTTTGAGCCCCAGCATTTT. Translated, it gives CASSDSPGGGFEPQHF.

This clone was seen just once. J is TRBJ1-3 and V is TRBV4-1; the D is unclear. Germline CDR1 MGHRA, CDR2 YSYEKL. The CDR3 has 15 residues. Trimming stripped 3 bases from V and 0 bases from J, with 9 bases between. The CDR3 reads CASSQQATSGNTIYF. In DNA form, the CDR3 reads TGCGCCAGCAGCCAGCAGGCCACCTCTGGAAACACCATATATTTT.

The chain links TRBV5-1 to TRBJ2-3; TRBD1 might be the D (5 bases). The germline V gene has CDR1 SGHRS and CDR2 YFSETQ. Deletions cut 0 bases from V and 1 base from J, with 12 bases between. The CDR3 extends over 16 amino acids. The CDR3 DNA follows: TGCGCCAGCAGCTTGGTCGCGCAGGGTGGCACAGATACGCAGTATTTT. Translated: CASSLVAQGGTDTQYF.

The rearrangement uses TRBV12-3 or TRBV12-4 and TRBJ1-2; D uncertain. Trimming cost V 11 bases and J 0 bases, with 10 bases left between them. There are 12 residues in the CDR3. The CDR3 loop is CAVTQTNYGYTF. DNA of the CDR3: TGTGCCGTTACCCAAACTAACTATGGCTACACCTTC.

The chain uses TRBV5-6 and TRBJ2-1, with D possibly matching TRBD1 (6 bases). V lost 3 bases, J lost 8 bases, and 9 bases lay in between. The CDR3 length is 12 residues. In germline, CDR1 is SGHDT, CDR2 YYEEEE. In nucleotides, the CDR3 is TGTGCCAGCAGCTCAGGGGTCTATGAGCAGTTCTTC. Translation gives CASSSGVYEQFF. Variable domain in full (rest from reference TRBV5-6 and TRBJ2-1): DAGVTQSPTHLIKTRGQQVTLRCSPKSGHDTVSWYQQALGQGPQFIFQYYEEEERQRGNFPDRFSGHQFPNYSSELNVNALLLGDSALYLCASSSGVYEQFFGPGTRLTVL.